These 10 T cell receptor beta chains came from one sample sequenced in a study of identical twins (dated by TCRdb to about 2016). Libraries were made using 5' RACE. Sequencing instrument: Illumina HiSeq 2000. The public reads were reprocessed in TCRdb via fastp at Q25 and MiXCR, keeping in-frame beta chains. Here each entry gathers all rows of one CDR3 protein and keeps the most common genes and DNA. The sample profile shows about 280,000 distinct CDR3 sequences; 6.5% to 9.5% of them were found once. The top ten clonotypes cover more than 2% of the sample. The data were also submitted as part of a second study, on yellow fever vaccine responses in identical twins.

Material: memory (CD45RO+) T cells sorted from blood. The sample's cell subset or site, from its label and the paper: CD45RO+ enriched T cells. These receptor sequences come from a woman younger than 35 in good health.

This chain uses TRBV9 with TRBJ2-1, with 8 bases aligning to TRBD2. Germline-derived CDR1 and CDR2 are SGDLS and YYNGEE. The V and J ends lost 0 bases and 7 bases, in that order; junction bases with no gene match: 9. CDR3 length: 16 amino acids. For the CDR3, the DNA is TGTGCCAGCAGCGTAGGGCCAGCGGGAGTAGAAAATGAGCAGTTCTTC. This encodes CASSVGPAGVENEQFF. The entire variable domain, with the rest obtained from reference TRBV9 and TRBJ2-1, is as follows: DSGVTQTPKHLITATGQRVTLRCSPRSGDLSVYWYQQSLDQGLQFLIQYYNGEERAKGNILERFSAQQFPDLHSELNLSSLELGDSALYFCASSVGPAGVENEQFFGPGTRLTVL.

This clonotype occurred a few times. This chain connects TRBV5-5 to TRBJ1-1; D not certain. This CDR3 contains 14 residues. The V end was cut by 4 bases, the J end by 0 bases, with 10 bases between. Germline values: CDR1 SGHKS, CDR2 YYEKEE (reference sequence). The CDR3 region has the DNA TGTGCCAGCAGCGAAGGCCCCGTGAACACTGAAGCTTTCTTT. This sequence encodes CASSEGPVNTEAFF.

This clonotype has more than one count but fewer than ten. This chain uses TRBV5-5 with TRBJ2-5, with TRBD1 as a possible D gene (7 bases). The CDR3 length is 14 residues. V was cut by 3 bases and J by 7 bases, with 16 bases left in between. CDR1 is SGHKS, CDR2 YYEKEE, per germline (reference sequence). CDR3 in amino acids: CASSSQGRLGTQYF. CDR3 DNA sequence: TGTGCCAGCAGCTCACAGGGGAGGTTAGGGACCCAGTACTTC.

This clonotype showed up many times. In DNA, the CDR3 is TGTGCCAGCAGCACCGCCCGGACTAGCGGGAGAAGCAATGAGCAGTTCTTC. Translated: CASSTARTSGRSNEQFF. The rearrangement uses TRBV7-2 and TRBJ2-1, with 13 bases matching TRBD2. The CDR3 sequence is 17 residues long. Germline-derived CDR1 and CDR2 are SGHTA and FQGNSA. V shed 5 bases and J 6 bases; nucleotides not matched to a gene: 10. Complete variable domain (other parts from reference TRBV7-2 and TRBJ2-1): GAGVSQSPSNKVTEKGKDVELRCDPISGHTALYWYRQSLGQGLEFLIYFQGNSAPDKSGLPSDRFSAERTGGSVSTLTIQRTQQEDSAVYLCASSTARTSGRSNEQFFGPGTRLTVL.

This clonotype was counted only a few times. The chain carries TRBV6-1 and TRBJ2-3, with 7 positions matching TRBD2. J lost 5 bases, V lost 5 bases, and 13 bases had no gene match. Germline V gene lookup returns CDR1 MNHNS and CDR2 SASEGT. The CDR3 is 16 residues long. The CDR3 bases are TGTGCCAGCAGTCTCCTCCGTCCTGGGGAGGGAGATACGCAGTATTTT. It codes for CASSLLRPGEGDTQYF.

The sample holds many counts of this clonotype. This sequence joins TRBV2 and TRBJ1-2; 9 bases agree with TRBD1. The CDR3 contains 14 residues. With V trimmed by 5 bases and J by 7 bases, 8 bases remained unmatched. Germline values: CDR1 SNHLY, CDR2 FYNNEI. The CDR3 DNA reads as TGTGCCAGCAGTTTCCGGGACAGGGCTGGTGGCTACACCTTC. It yields the protein CASSFRDRAGGYTF. Filled out from reference TRBV2 and TRBJ1-2, the complete variable domain reads EPEVTQTPSHQVTQMGQEVILRCVPISNHLYFYWYRQILGQKVEFLVSFYNNEISEKSEIFDDQFSVERPDGSNFTLKIRSTKLEDSAMYFCASSFRDRAGGYTFGSGTRLTVV.

This clonotype was recorded a few times. The gene calls are TRBV7-2 and TRBJ1-1, with D unclear. The germline gives CDR1 SGHTA, CDR2 FQGNSA. The CDR3 covers 13 residues. The V end was cut by 1 base, the J end by 6 bases, with 9 bases between. CDR3: CASSLGGKAEAFF. The CDR3 nucleotides are TGTGCCAGCAGCTTAGGGGGTAAGGCTGAAGCTTTCTTT.

In this sample, this clonotype turned up many times. The genes are TRBV10-3 and TRBJ2-6, with TRBD2 identical over 10 bases. The CDR3 extends over 16 amino acids. With 2 bases clipped from V and 2 bases from J, the junction kept 0 bases outside the gene matches. In germline, CDR1 is ENHRY, CDR2 SYGVKD. This chain's CDR3 is CAISETSGTGANVLTF. The CDR3 DNA is TGTGCCATCAGTGAGACTAGCGGGACTGGGGCCAACGTCCTGACTTTC.

This clonotype was picked up many times. The chain is built from TRBV6-1 and TRBJ2-7; unclear D gene. This CDR3 contains 15 residues. The V and J ends lost 2 bases and 4 bases respectively, with 15 bases between them. Germline CDR1 is MNHNS and CDR2 is SASEGT. CDR3: CASSESQVSFYEQYV. The CDR3 DNA is TGTGCCAGCAGTGAATCCCAGGTCAGCTTTTACGAGCAGTACGTC.

This clonotype was picked up many times. J is TRBJ1-3 and V is TRBV5-1; tentatively, D is TRBD1 (5 bases). This CDR3 comprises 15 residues. CDR1 is SGHRS and CDR2 is YFSETQ in the germline V gene. Trimming took off 0 bases at V and 0 bases at J, with 7 bases between the two ends. The CDR3: CASSLDGGSGNTIYF. For the CDR3, the DNA is TGCGCCAGCAGCTTGGATGGGGGCTCTGGAAACACCATATATTTT.